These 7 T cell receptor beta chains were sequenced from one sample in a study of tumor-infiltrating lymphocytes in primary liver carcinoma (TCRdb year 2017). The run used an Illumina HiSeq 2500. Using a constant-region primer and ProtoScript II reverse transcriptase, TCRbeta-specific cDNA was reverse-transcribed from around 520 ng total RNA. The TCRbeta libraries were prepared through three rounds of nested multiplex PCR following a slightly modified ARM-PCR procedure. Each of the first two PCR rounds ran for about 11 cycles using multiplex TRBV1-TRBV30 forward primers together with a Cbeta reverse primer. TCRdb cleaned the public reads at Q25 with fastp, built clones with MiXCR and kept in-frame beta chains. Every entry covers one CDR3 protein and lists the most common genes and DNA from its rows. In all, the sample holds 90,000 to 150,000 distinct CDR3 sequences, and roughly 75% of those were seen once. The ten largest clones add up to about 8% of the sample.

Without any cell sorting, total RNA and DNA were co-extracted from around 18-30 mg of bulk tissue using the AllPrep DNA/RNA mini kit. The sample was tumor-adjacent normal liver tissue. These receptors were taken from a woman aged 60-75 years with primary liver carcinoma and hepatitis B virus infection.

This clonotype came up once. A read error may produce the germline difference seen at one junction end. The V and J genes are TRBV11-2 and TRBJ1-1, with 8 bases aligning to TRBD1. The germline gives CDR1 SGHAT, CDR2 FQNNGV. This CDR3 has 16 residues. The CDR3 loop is CASSSSTGGWNTEAYF. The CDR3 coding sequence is TGTGCCAGCAGCTCCTCAACAGGGGGTTGGAACACTGAAGCTTACTTT.

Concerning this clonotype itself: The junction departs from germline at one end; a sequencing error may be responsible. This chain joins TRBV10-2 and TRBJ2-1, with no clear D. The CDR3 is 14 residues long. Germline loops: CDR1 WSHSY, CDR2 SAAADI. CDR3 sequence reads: CASRALESANEQFF. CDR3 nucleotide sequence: TGCGCCAGCAGGGCCCTCGAGTCCGCGAATGAGCAATTCTTC.

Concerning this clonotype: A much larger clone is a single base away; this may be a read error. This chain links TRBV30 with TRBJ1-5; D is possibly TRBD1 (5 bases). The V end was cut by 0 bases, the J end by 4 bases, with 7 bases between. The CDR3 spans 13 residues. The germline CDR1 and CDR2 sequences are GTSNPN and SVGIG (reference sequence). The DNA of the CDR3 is TGTGCCTGGAGTGTGGGGCAGAATCAGCCCCAGCATTTT. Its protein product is CAWSVGQNQPQHF.

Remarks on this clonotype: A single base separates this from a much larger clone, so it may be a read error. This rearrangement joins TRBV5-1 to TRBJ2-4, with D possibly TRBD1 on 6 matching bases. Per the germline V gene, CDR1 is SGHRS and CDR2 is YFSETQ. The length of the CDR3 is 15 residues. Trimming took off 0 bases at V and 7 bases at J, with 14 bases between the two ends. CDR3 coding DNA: TGCGCCAGCAGCTTGGGGGCAGGGGAACGGAACATTCAGTACTTC. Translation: CASSLGAGERNIQYF.

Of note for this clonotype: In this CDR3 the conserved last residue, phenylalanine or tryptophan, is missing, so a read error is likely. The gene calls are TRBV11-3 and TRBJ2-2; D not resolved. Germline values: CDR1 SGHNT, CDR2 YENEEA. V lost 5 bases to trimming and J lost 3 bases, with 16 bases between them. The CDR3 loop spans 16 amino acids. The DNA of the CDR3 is TGTGCCAGCAGCCTAGGAAGTGCAAGGGACACCGGGGAGCTGTTTATT. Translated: CASSLGSARDTGELFI.

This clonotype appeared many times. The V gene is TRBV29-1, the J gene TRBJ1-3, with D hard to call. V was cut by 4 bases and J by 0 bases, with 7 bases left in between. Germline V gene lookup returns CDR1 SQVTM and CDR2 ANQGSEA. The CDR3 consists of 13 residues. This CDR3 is CSVGLSSGNTIYF. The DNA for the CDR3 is TGCAGCGTTGGACTTTCCTCTGGAAACACCATATATTTT.

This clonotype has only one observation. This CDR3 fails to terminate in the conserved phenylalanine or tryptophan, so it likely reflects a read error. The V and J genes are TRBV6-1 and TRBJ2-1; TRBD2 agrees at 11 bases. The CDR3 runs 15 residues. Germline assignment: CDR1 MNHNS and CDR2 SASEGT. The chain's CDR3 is CANSETSGSHNEQFV. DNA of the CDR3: TGTGCCAACAGTGAAACTAGCGGGAGCCACAATGAGCAGTTCGTC.